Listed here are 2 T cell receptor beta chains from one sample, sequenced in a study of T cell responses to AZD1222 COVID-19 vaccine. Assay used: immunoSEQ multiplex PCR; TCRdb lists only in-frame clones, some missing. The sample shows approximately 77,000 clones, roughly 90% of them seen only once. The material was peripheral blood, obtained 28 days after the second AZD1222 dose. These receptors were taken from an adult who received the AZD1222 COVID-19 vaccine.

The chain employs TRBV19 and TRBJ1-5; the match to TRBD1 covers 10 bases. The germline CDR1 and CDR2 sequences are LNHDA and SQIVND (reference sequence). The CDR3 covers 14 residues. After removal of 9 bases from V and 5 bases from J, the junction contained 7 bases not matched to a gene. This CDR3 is CASWGGTGDQPQHF. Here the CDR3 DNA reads TGTGCCAGCTGGGGGGGGACAGGGGATCAGCCCCAGCATTTT.

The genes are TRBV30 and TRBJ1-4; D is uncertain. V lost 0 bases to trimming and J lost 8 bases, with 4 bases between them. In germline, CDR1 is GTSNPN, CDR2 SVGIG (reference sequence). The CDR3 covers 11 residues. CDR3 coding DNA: TGTGCCTGGAGTGTAACCGAAAAACTGTTTTTT. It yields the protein CAWSVTEKLFF.